At least ten counts were recorded for the clone carrying this T cell receptor (beta chain). The data were obtained in a study of T-cell reconstitution after alpha-beta-depleted transplantation in children. It was with unique molecular identifiers that the TCRbeta library was prepared. From the PCR reads, TCRdb called clonotypes with MiXCR, one entry per CDR3 protein. Of about 91,000 distinct CDR3 sequences in the sample, roughly 8.8% were seen once. Sequencing was performed on PBMCs from the stem cell graft donor, taken from the stem cell graft. The TCR sequence derives from a human donor who donated a stem cell graft to a child with congenital amegakaryocytic thrombocytopenia.

The CDR3: CASSLAGSGSSYEQYF. CDR3 DNA: TGCGCCAGCAGCTTGGCGGGTAGCGGCAGCTCCTACGAGCAGTACTTC. The J gene is TRBJ2-7, the V gene TRBV5-1; D possibly corresponds to TRBD2 (6 bases). The CDR3 length is 16 residues. CDR1 and CDR2 (germline): SGHRS, YFSETQ. V lost 0 bases and J 0 bases, leaving 13 bases between the germline ends.